The TCR beta chain under discussion was sequenced for a study of control samples from healthy donors and cancer patients. Repertoires were generated with immunoSEQ multiplex PCR, while TCRdb's copy carries only in-frame clones and drops some. The table shows approximately 100,000 clones, with around 90% occurring only once. The CDR3 extends over 18 amino acids. Germline values: CDR1 KGHSH, CDR2 LQKENI. Trimming cost V 2 bases and J 0 bases, with 14 bases left between them. This chain links TRBV18 with TRBJ2-6, with a tentative D call TRBD2 (6 bases). The receptor was isolated from a man aged 25 to 45 in good health. The sample was blood. The CDR3 DNA reads TGTGCCAGCTCACCAACCCAGAGGCGGGGCTCTGGGGCCAACGTCCTGACTTTC. Its translation is CASSPTQRRGSGANVLTF.